One sample yielded the 20 T cell receptor beta chains listed below, sequenced in a study of blood T cell repertoires in COVID-19. The protocol was immunoSEQ multiplex PCR, while the TCRdb copy is restricted to in-frame clones and leaves out a portion. Of tens of thousands of clones listed, roughly 90% were seen once; the top ten hold more than 5%. The sequenced sample consisted of peripheral blood. The receptors were gathered from a man aged 60 to 75 with COVID-19, enrolled during active disease.

The chain is built from TRBV7-2 and TRBJ2-3; weak D call: TRBD1 (6 bases). V gave up 5 bases and J gave up 4 bases, with 10 bases separating them. Looked up from germline, CDR1 is SGHTA and CDR2 is FQGNSA. This CDR3 is 13 amino acids long. DNA of the CDR3: TGTGCCAGCAGCGAACAGGGTCCAGATACGCAGTATTTT. Its translation is CASSEQGPDTQYF.

The V and J genes are TRBV6-5 and TRBJ2-1; D is unclear. This CDR3 has 16 residues. Trimming removed 1 base from V and 1 base from J, with 11 bases in between. Germline V gene sequence: CDR1 MNHEY, CDR2 SVGAGI. CDR3 sequence reads: CASSYFRLASYNEQFF. DNA of the CDR3: TGTGCCAGCAGTTACTTTAGACTGGCATCCTACAATGAGCAGTTCTTC.

This chain joins TRBV5-1 and TRBJ2-7, with TRBD1 as a possible D gene (5 bases). The V and J ends lost 0 bases and 0 bases respectively, with 16 bases between them. CDR1 is SGHRS and CDR2 is YFSETQ in the germline V gene. The CDR3 sequence is 17 residues long. CDR3 sequence: CASSLEHRSVSSYEQYF. The CDR3 coding sequence is TGCGCCAGCAGCTTGGAACACAGGAGCGTCAGCTCCTACGAGCAGTACTTC.

In its sample, this clone was seen once. This sequence joins TRBV19 and TRBJ2-1; 12 bases are a match to TRBD2. Trimming took 7 bases from V and 2 from J; bases not matched to a gene: 9. Per the germline V gene, CDR1 is LNHDA and CDR2 is SQIVND (reference sequence). CDR3 size: 17 residues. The CDR3 sequence is CASNPTSGSLTYNEQFF. The CDR3 DNA sequence: TGTGCCAGTAACCCGACTAGCGGGAGTCTAACCTACAATGAGCAGTTCTTC.

The CDR3 DNA reads TGTGCCAGCAGCCGGGAATCCCAGGCCAATCAGCCCCAGCATTTT. As protein: CASSRESQANQPQHF. The chain is built from TRBV21-1 and TRBJ1-5. TRBV21-1 is classified as a pseudogene. This CDR3 is built from 15 residues.

The sample holds a few counts of this clone. V and J are TRBV6-5 and TRBJ1-2, with a tentative D call TRBD1 (6 bases). The CDR3 contains 14 residues. Trimming stripped 2 bases from V and 8 bases from J, with 15 bases between. Germline V gene lookup returns CDR1 MNHEY and CDR2 SVGAGI. CDR3 amino acids: CASSYQGTNGGYTF. The DNA of the CDR3 is TGTGCCAGCAGTTACCAGGGGACCAATGGAGGCTACACCTTC.

The V and J genes are TRBV5-1 and TRBJ1-1; D is unclear. This CDR3 is built from 14 residues. The V gene's germline CDR1 is SGHRS and CDR2 YFSETQ. The V and J ends lost 1 base and 2 bases respectively, with 9 bases between them. CDR3 residues: CASSLLNRNTEAFF. In nucleotides, the CDR3 is TGCGCCAGCAGCTTGTTGAACAGAAACACTGAAGCTTTCTTT.

The chain has TRBV14 and TRBJ1-1; D unclear. The CDR3 consists of 13 residues. Germline V gives CDR1 SGHDN, CDR2 FVKESK. The V end lost 2 bases, the J end lost 5 bases, and 9 bases lay between the germline ends. The CDR3 DNA follows: TGTGCCAGCAGCCAACTGGGAGATACTGAAGCTTTCTTT. Protein sequence: CASSQLGDTEAFF.

This clone appeared a single time. The CDR3 nucleotides read TGTGCCAGCAGCCAGACACCGGGACAGCGCGAAGCTTTCTTT. Protein: CASSQTPGQREAFF. V is TRBV3-1 (or the pseudogene TRBV3-2) and J is TRBJ1-1; 7 bases align to TRBD1. The germline V gene encodes CDR1 LGHDT and CDR2 YNNKEL (reference sequence). The CDR3 loop spans 14 amino acids. V dropped 3 bases and J dropped 8; count of bases not matched to a gene: 9.

V gene TRBV27 combines with J gene TRBJ1-2, with 7 bases fitting TRBD1. The CDR3 sequence is 15 residues long. After removal of 0 bases from V and 4 bases from J, the junction contained 5 bases not matched to a gene. Germline CDR1 and CDR2: MNHEY and SMNVEV (reference sequence). The CDR3 coding sequence is TGTGCCAGCAGTTTATCCGCAGGGGGTCGCTATGGCTACACCTTC. It encodes CASSLSAGGRYGYTF.

The gene calls are TRBV18 and TRBJ1-1; D gene uncertain. There are 14 residues in the CDR3. The germline CDR1 and CDR2 sequences are KGHSH and LQKENI. Trimming took 5 bases from V and 1 from J, leaving 11 bases between them. The CDR3 loop reads CASSEVFGNTEAFF. The CDR3 DNA sequence: TGTGCCAGCTCAGAGGTGTTTGGGAACACTGAAGCTTTCTTT.

The V gene is TRBV4-2, the J gene TRBJ1-5; 9 nucleotides agree with TRBD1. This CDR3 has 14 residues. Trimming removed 2 bases from V and 7 bases from J; junction bases left unmatched: 3. Germline CDR1 is LGHNA and CDR2 is YNFKEQ. The CDR3 sequence is CASSQTGGGQPQHF. The DNA for the CDR3 is TGTGCCAGCAGCCAAACAGGGGGCGGGCAGCCCCAGCATTTT.

The rearrangement joins TRBV7-8 to TRBJ2-2; 9 positions match TRBD2. The CDR3 spans 16 residues. J lost 5 bases, V lost 7 bases, and 11 bases had no gene match. Germline V CDR1 and CDR2: SGHVS, FQNEAQ. CDR3 sequence reads: CASTVVTSGPTGELFF. The CDR3, as DNA: TGTGCCAGCACCGTAGTGACTAGCGGCCCGACCGGGGAGCTGTTTTTT.

The chain employs TRBV15 and TRBJ1-1; a weak D match, TRBD1 (5 bases). Trimming shortened V by 0 bases and J by 4 bases, and 12 bases separated the two germline ends. The CDR3 runs 15 residues. Per germline, CDR1 LNHNV and CDR2 YYDKDF (reference sequence). DNA for the CDR3: TGTGCCACCAGCAGAGAGTGGGGGGGAGGCACTGAAGCTTTCTTT. Translated: CATSREWGGGTEAFF.

This clone was detected only once. This chain joins TRBV5-1 and TRBJ1-2; D might be TRBD1 (6 bases). V lost 5 bases, J lost 3 bases, and 14 bases lay in between. In germline, CDR1 is SGHRS, CDR2 YFSETQ. The CDR3 spans 14 residues. This CDR3 reads CASSPRHRDYGYTF. The CDR3, as DNA: TGCGCCAGCAGTCCCCGTCACAGGGACTATGGCTACACCTTC.

This chain connects TRBV11-2 to TRBJ2-5; 11 nucleotides match TRBD2. CDR1 is SGHAT and CDR2 is FQNNGV in the germline V gene. The CDR3 contains 16 residues. V was clipped by 5 bases and J by 4 bases; unmatched bases: 9. CDR3 bases: TGTGCCAGCAGCCCGGCCCTACTAGCGGGAGTAGAGACCCAGTACTTC. This gives the protein CASSPALLAGVETQYF.

The chain employs TRBV27 and TRBJ1-5; D uncertain. The germline CDR1 and CDR2 sequences are MNHEY and SMNVEV (reference sequence). This CDR3 has 13 amino acids. V lost 3 bases to trimming and J lost 6 bases, with 9 bases between them. This CDR3 reads CASSFSGPQPQHF. In DNA form, the CDR3 reads TGTGCCAGCAGTTTTAGCGGCCCTCAGCCCCAGCATTTT.

This chain uses TRBV5-1 with TRBJ1-2, with D possibly TRBD1 on 6 matching bases. The CDR3 runs 15 residues. CDR1 is SGHRS, CDR2 YFSETQ, per germline. The V gene lost 4 bases and the J gene lost 2 bases, with 15 bases spanning the gap. The CDR3 is CASSITRGRNYGYTF. Here the CDR3 DNA reads TGCGCCAGCAGCATTACCAGGGGCCGGAACTATGGCTACACCTTC.

The chain employs TRBV24-1 and TRBJ2-2; 7 bases align to TRBD1. The germline gives CDR1 KGHDR, CDR2 SFDVKD. V shed 6 bases, J shed 8 bases, and the junction held 8 bases outside the gene matches. This CDR3 region has 14 residues. CDR3: CATSSDRETGELFF. The CDR3 DNA is TGTGCCACCAGTTCTGACAGGGAGACAGGGGAGCTGTTTTTT.

The V gene is TRBV6-1, the J gene TRBJ2-1, with D perhaps matching TRBD2 (6 bases). The CDR3 is 15 residues long. CDR1 is MNHNS and CDR2 is SASEGT in the germline V gene. The V gene lost 3 bases and the J gene lost 4 bases, with 13 bases spanning the gap. CDR3 sequence reads: CASSEKHSGYNEQFF. The CDR3 region has the DNA TGTGCCAGCAGTGAGAAACATAGCGGATACAATGAGCAGTTCTTC.